These T cell receptor beta chains were read from a single sample in a study of STAT5B mutations in CD4+ large granular lymphocyte leukemia. TCRdb's table, derived via immunoSEQ multiplex PCR, lists solely in-frame clones and lacks some. The sample includes about 35,000 clones, 65% to 70% of them seen just once. Sequences were obtained from CD4+ T cells from blood buffy coats. These receptors came from a human donor in good health. Both conserved end residues are part of each CDR3. A D gene is named only where the DNA matches it firmly. Where a row states a size, it is once, few, many or the class of an expanded clone; other rows omit it.

TRBV6-5,TRBJ1-1,NA,few,TGTGCCAGCACACGGAGGGGAGGAGAAGCTTTCTTT,CASTRRGGEAFF
TRBV11-2,TRBJ2-7,NA,NA,TGTGCCAGCAGCCCCGGCCCACGGGCCGAGCAGTACTTC,CASSPGPRAEQYF
TRBV6-1,TRBJ2-7,NA,NA,TGTGCCAGCAGTGAAATCTTCAGCGGTCCCTACGAGCAGTACTTC,CASSEIFSGPYEQYF
TRBV5-6,TRBJ2-1,NA,NA,TGTGCCAGCAGCTTGGTAGGTTCACCCTCCTACAATGAGCAGTTCTTC,CASSLVGSPSYNEQFF
TRBV5-1,TRBJ1-6,NA,NA,TGCGCCAGCAGCCGGGGAGTTATGGGGCTAAATTCACCCCTCCACTTT,CASSRGVMGLNSPLHF
TRBV21-1,TRBJ2-4,NA,NA,TGTGCCAGCAGCAAAGAATCCCCGGAGGCAGCCAAAAACATTCAGTACTTC,CASSKESPEAAKNIQYF
TRBV6-5,TRBJ1-6,NA,NA,TGTGCCAGCAGTTACTCGTCGGCAGGTCATTCACCCCTCCACTTT,CASSYSSAGHSPLHF
TRBV5-5,TRBJ2-5,NA,NA,TGTGCCAGCAGCTTGGAGAGGGGAGAGACCCAGTACTTC,CASSLERGETQYF
TRBV19,TRBJ2-2,TRBD1,NA,TGTGCCAGTACTTATATGGGACAGAGCACCGGGGAGCTGTTTTTT,CASTYMGQSTGELFF
TRBV6-4,TRBJ2-2,NA,few,TGTGCCAGCAGTGAACTAGTGAACACCGGGGAGCTGTTTTTT,CASSELVNTGELFF
TRBV12-5,TRBJ2-1,TRBD2,NA,TGTGCTAGTGGTTTGGCTCTGACTAGCGGGCCCTACAATGAGCAGTTCTTC,CASGLALTSGPYNEQFF
TRBV19,TRBJ1-4,NA,few,TGTGCCAGTAGTACGAAAACACAGGGAATTGGTGAAAAACTGTTTTTT,CASSTKTQGIGEKLFF
TRBV5-1,TRBJ2-3,NA,NA,TGCGCCAGCAGGGAGCAAGACCGCGCGGTCCCGTATTTT,CASREQDRAVPYF
TRBV2,TRBJ2-5,TRBD1,NA,TGTGCCAGCAGTGTACAGGGGTACCAAGAGACCCAGTACTTC,CASSVQGYQETQYF
TRBV18,TRBJ2-5,NA,NA,TGTGCCAGCTCACCAATCGGGAGCGTCACCAGAGAGACCCAGTACTTC,CASSPIGSVTRETQYF
TRBV4-1,TRBJ1-4,NA,NA,TGCGCCAGCAGCCAAGAAAGAGGCGAAAAACTGTTTTTT,CASSQERGEKLFF
TRBV5-4,TRBJ1-4,TRBD1,NA,TGTGCCAGCAGCCGAGGACAGGTTCCAACTAATGAAAAACTGTTTTTT,CASSRGQVPTNEKLFF
TRBV11-2,TRBJ1-3,NA,NA,TGTGCCAGCAGCTTAGCCCCCGCCGGCCCTCGAAACACCATATATTTT,CASSLAPAGPRNTIYF
TRBV25-1,TRBJ1-3,NA,NA,TGTGCCAGCAGTGATCCTCAGGCCGGGGGAAACACCATATATTTT,CASSDPQAGGNTIYF
TRBV7-9,TRBJ1-6,NA,NA,TGTGCCAGCAGCTTAGATTTTTTACCCCTCCACTTT,CASSLDFLPLHF
TRBV7-3,TRBJ2-1,NA,NA,TGTGCCAGCAGCGGCACCGACAGGTCCCTTACCGCTTACAATGAGCAGTTCTTC,CASSGTDRSLTAYNEQFF
TRBV18,TRBJ2-1,NA,NA,TGTGCCAGCTCACCCACCCAGGGATTGAGCTCCTACAATGAGCAGTTCTTC,CASSPTQGLSSYNEQFF
TRBV7-8,TRBJ2-4,NA,NA,TGTGCCAGCAGCCCCCCTCGTGTCCTAGCCAAAAACATTCAGTACTTC,CASSPPRVLAKNIQYF
TRBV7-2,TRBJ2-3,TRBD2,NA,TGTGCCAGCAGCATACTAGCGGAGCAGCAGTATTTT,CASSILAEQQYF